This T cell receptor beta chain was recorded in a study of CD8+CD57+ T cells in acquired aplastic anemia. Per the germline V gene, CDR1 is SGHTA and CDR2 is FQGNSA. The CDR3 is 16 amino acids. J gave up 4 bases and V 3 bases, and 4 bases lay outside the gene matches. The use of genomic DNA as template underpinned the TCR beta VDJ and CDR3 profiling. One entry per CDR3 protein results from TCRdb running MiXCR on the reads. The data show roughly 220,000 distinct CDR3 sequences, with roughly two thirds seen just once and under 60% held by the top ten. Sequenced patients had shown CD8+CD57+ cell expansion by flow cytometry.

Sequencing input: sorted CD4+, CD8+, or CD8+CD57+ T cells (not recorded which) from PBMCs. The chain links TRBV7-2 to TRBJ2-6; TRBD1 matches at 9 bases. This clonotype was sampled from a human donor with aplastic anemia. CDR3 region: CASSLGTGPGANVLTF. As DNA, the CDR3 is TGTGCCAGCAGCTTGGGGACAGGGCCCGGGGCCAACGTCCTGACTTTC.